This T cell receptor beta chain is from a study of blood T cell repertoires in COVID-19. Cohort placement rested on clinical history that participants reported themselves. Resolution of symptoms, clearance, or two negative PCRs was present in recovered Cohort 3 donors. Some clones are missing from TCRdb's copy, which holds only in-frame ones; the method was immunoSEQ multiplex PCR. The table records approximately 480,000 clones, about nine tenths of them present only once. The CDR3 contains 15 residues. V lost 1 base and J lost 4, with 11 bases in between. From germline, CDR1 is SGHNT and CDR2 YENEEA.

Input material: PBMCs or T cells enriched from blood (not recorded which). This TCR was recovered from a woman between 18 and 29 years old who had recovered from COVID-19. This chain connects TRBV11-3 to TRBJ2-1; D possibly corresponds to TRBD2 (5 bases). This chain's CDR3 is CASSLGGRGYNEQFF. The CDR3 DNA follows: TGTGCCAGCAGCTTAGGTGGTCGAGGGTACAATGAGCAGTTCTTC. Full variable domain (remainder filled in from reference TRBV11-3 and TRBJ2-1): EAGVVQSPRYKIIEKKQPVAFWCNPISGHNTLYWYLQNLGQGPELLIRYENEEAVDDSQLPKDRFSAERLKGVDSTLKIQPAELGDSAVYLCASSLGGRGYNEQFFGPGTRLTVL.